One sample yielded the 27 T cell receptor beta chains listed below, sequenced in a study of blood T cell repertoires in COVID-19. The assay was immunoSEQ multiplex PCR, and TCRdb's table has in-frame clones only and misses some. The table has approximately 180,000 clones, about 85% seen once. The sample comprised peripheral blood. These receptors were collected from a man in his 60s with active or convalescent COVID-19.

This chain connects TRBV28 to TRBJ1-5; unclear D gene. Germline CDR1 and CDR2: MDHEN and SYDVKM. Trimming removed 6 bases at V and 1 base at J, with 10 bases between. This CDR3 has 14 amino acids. The CDR3: CASRYQASNQPQHF. In DNA form, the CDR3 reads TGTGCCAGCAGATATCAGGCAAGCAATCAGCCCCAGCATTTT.

This clone came up many times. Other DNA sequences of this sample code for an identical CDR3. The rearrangement joins TRBV5-1 to TRBJ2-3; TRBD1 aligns across 9 bases. Germline CDR1 reads SGHRS; CDR2 reads YFSETQ. This CDR3 has 15 amino acids. V shed 0 bases, J shed 4 bases, and the junction held 3 bases outside the gene matches. CDR3 in amino acids: CASSLEQGAADTQYF. The CDR3 DNA reads TGCGCCAGCAGCTTGGAACAGGGGGCGGCAGATACGCAGTATTTT.

The genes are TRBV15 and TRBJ2-2; D remains ambiguous. This CDR3 has 14 amino acids. Germline V gene data show CDR1 as LNHNV and CDR2 as YYDKDF (reference sequence). The V gene lost 0 bases and the J gene lost 3 bases, with 5 bases spanning the gap. CDR3 in amino acids: CATSRDPDTGELFF. In DNA form, the CDR3 reads TGTGCCACCAGCAGAGATCCGGACACCGGGGAGCTGTTTTTT.

The rearrangement links TRBV23-1 to TRBJ1-3; no clear D gene. TRBV23-1 is filed as an ORF, its function uncertain. V was cut by 2 bases and J by 3 bases, with 11 bases left in between. The length of the CDR3 is 15 residues. CDR3 nucleotides: TGCGCCAGCAGTCAAGGCGGCGGGGTTGGAAACACCATATATTTT. Amino acids: CASSQGGGVGNTIYF.

The CDR3 loop is CASITGGAGNQPQHF. In DNA, the CDR3 is TGTGCCAGTATCACAGGGGGCGCAGGCAATCAGCCCCAGCATTTT. The J gene is TRBJ1-5, the V gene TRBV19; TRBD1 agrees at 9 bases. CDR3 size: 15 residues. Trimming took 7 bases from V and 2 from J; bases not matched to a gene: 6. Germline CDR1 and CDR2: LNHDA and SQIVND (reference sequence).

The rearrangement links TRBV5-1 to TRBJ1-2, with 9 bases fitting TRBD1. There are 15 residues in the CDR3. With V trimmed by 4 bases and J by 2 bases, 6 bases remained unmatched. Germline-derived CDR1 and CDR2 are SGHRS and YFSETQ. This CDR3 is CASSQQGARNYGYTF. CDR3 coding DNA: TGCGCCAGCAGCCAACAGGGGGCGCGCAACTATGGCTACACCTTC.

The chain carries TRBV29-1 and TRBJ2-5; the match to TRBD1 covers 9 bases. The CDR3 sequence is 12 residues long. Germline V gives CDR1 SQVTM, CDR2 ANQGSEA. Trimming removed 7 bases from V and 5 bases from J; junction bases left unmatched: 5. The CDR3 nucleotides are TGCAGCGCCGGTGGACAGGGGGAGACCCAGTACTTC. Encoded protein: CSAGGQGETQYF.

The V and J genes are TRBV20-1 and TRBJ1-1, with D perhaps TRBD1 (5 bases). This CDR3 contains 14 residues. The germline V gene has CDR1 DFQATT and CDR2 SNEGSKA (reference sequence). V was cut by 3 bases and J by 1 base, with 12 bases left in between. This CDR3 is CSASRRQGNTEAFF. The CDR3, as DNA: TGCAGTGCTAGTCGGCGGCAGGGGAACACTGAAGCTTTCTTT.

The chain has TRBV25-1 and TRBJ2-3; 8 nucleotides match TRBD1. Trimming removed 6 bases from V and 6 bases from J; junction bases left unmatched: 8. The germline CDR1 and CDR2 sequences are MGHDK and SYGVNS. The CDR3 totals 14 residues. The CDR3 here is CASSPGQGQDTQYF. The CDR3 DNA reads as TGTGCCAGCAGCCCCGGACAGGGCCAGGATACGCAGTATTTT.

The rearrangement uses TRBV5-1 and TRBJ1-3; 9 bases align to TRBD1. CDR3 length: 17 amino acids. Trimming cost V 1 base and J 2 bases; bases outside gene matches: 7. Germline values: CDR1 SGHRS, CDR2 YFSETQ. CDR3 amino acids: CASSLIQGAVAGNTIYF. The CDR3 DNA reads TGCGCCAGCAGCTTGATACAGGGGGCGGTAGCTGGAAACACCATATATTTT.

This chain links TRBV15 with TRBJ2-7; weak D call: TRBD2 (6 bases). This CDR3 region has 18 residues. V was trimmed by 3 bases and J by 2 bases, leaving 23 bases between them. The germline gives CDR1 LNHNV, CDR2 YYDKDF (reference sequence). CDR3 sequence: CATSSPGHLRGRTYEQYF. The CDR3 DNA is TGTGCCACCAGCAGCCCGGGCCACTTACGGGGGAGAACCTACGAGCAGTACTTC.

This rearrangement joins TRBV10-2 to TRBJ2-2; 7 positions match TRBD2. The CDR3 runs to 16 residues. The ends lost 3 bases at V and 5 bases at J; junction bases unmatched: 9. Germline V gene sequence: CDR1 WSHSY, CDR2 SAAADI. The CDR3 loop reads CASSDIGGGRTGELFF. The CDR3 DNA reads TGCGCCAGCAGTGATATTGGCGGGGGAAGAACCGGGGAGCTGTTTTTT.

This rearrangement joins TRBV2 to TRBJ1-1; D gene unclear. The germline gives CDR1 SNHLY, CDR2 FYNNEI. The CDR3 has 14 amino acids. Trimming left V 3 bases short and J 4 bases short, with 12 bases between. This chain's CDR3 is CASSEAGEGTEAFF. CDR3 sequence (DNA): TGTGCCAGCAGTGAGGCCGGGGAGGGCACTGAAGCTTTCTTT.

The J gene is TRBJ1-1, the V gene TRBV5-5; 7 bases map to TRBD1. This CDR3 has 14 residues. Looked up from germline, CDR1 is SGHKS and CDR2 is YYEKEE (reference sequence). Trimming cost V 1 base and J 3 bases; bases outside gene matches: 3. The CDR3 region has the DNA TGTGCCAGCAGCTTGATGGGACAGTACACTGAAGCTTTCTTT. Amino acids: CASSLMGQYTEAFF.

CDR3 in DNA: TGCGCCAGCAGCTTGGCCTCGGGAGGGGGGACGGACACTGAAGCTTTCTTT. This encodes CASSLASGGGTDTEAFF. The chain uses TRBV5-1 and TRBJ1-1; the D gene is possibly TRBD1 (6 bases). This CDR3 comprises 17 residues. V lost 0 bases to trimming and J lost 3 bases, with 18 bases between them. Germline values: CDR1 SGHRS, CDR2 YFSETQ.

The rearrangement uses TRBV11-2 and TRBJ1-2; TRBD1 might be the D (6 bases). The CDR3 is 17 amino acids. In germline, CDR1 is SGHAT, CDR2 FQNNGV. Trimming stripped 5 bases from V and 4 bases from J, with 23 bases between. The CDR3 DNA follows: TGTGCCAGCAGCACCTTTAAGGGCCGAAGGGGGAGCTATGGCTACACCTTC. Translated: CASSTFKGRRGSYGYTF.

V gene TRBV7-5 combines with J gene TRBJ2-2; TRBD2 reflects the table's D call only, with no check against the DNA. TRBV7-5 is noted as a pseudogene. The length of the CDR3 is 15 residues. Written as DNA, the CDR3 is TGTGTCAGAAGCTTAGTCGGGGGGAACACCGGGGAGCTGTTTTTT. Residues: CVRSLVGGNTGELFF.

This clone was seen just once. This rearrangement joins TRBV3-1 (or the pseudogene TRBV3-2) to TRBJ2-2; a possible D gene is TRBD2 (6 bases). V lost 1 base, J lost 3 bases, and 21 bases lay in between. Germline V CDR1 and CDR2: LGHDT, YNNKEL (reference sequence). The CDR3 loop spans 19 amino acids. Here the CDR3 DNA reads TGTGCCAGCAGCCAAGTCCTAGGAGGGCCTGGAGGAGACACCGGGGAGCTGTTTTTT. It yields the protein CASSQVLGGPGGDTGELFF.

The rearrangement links TRBV5-4 to TRBJ1-4; a weak D match, TRBD1 (5 bases). The CDR3 contains 13 residues. From germline, CDR1 is SGHNT and CDR2 YYREEE (reference sequence). The V end was cut by 4 bases, the J end by 7 bases, with 11 bases between. CDR3 amino acids: CASSLGGSEKLFF. For the CDR3, the DNA is TGTGCCAGCAGCCTCGGGGGTAGTGAAAAACTGTTTTTT.

V is TRBV29-1 and J is TRBJ2-3, with 8 bases aligning to TRBD1. Germline CDR1 reads SQVTM; CDR2 reads ANQGSEA. Trimming removed 7 bases from V and 2 bases from J; junction bases left unmatched: 5. The CDR3 sequence is 13 residues long. CDR3 DNA: TGCAGCGAAAGACAGGGGTCCACAGATACGCAGTATTTT. Amino acids: CSERQGSTDTQYF.

V is TRBV7-2 and J is TRBJ2-7, with 8 bases lining up with TRBD1. Germline V lookup: CDR1 SGHTA, CDR2 FQGNSA. Trimming removed 1 base from V and 4 bases from J; junction bases left unmatched: 6. This CDR3 has 15 residues. CDR3 bases: TGTGCCAGCAGCTTAGTGGTGGACAGGGCATACGAGCAGTACTTC. It yields the protein CASSLVVDRAYEQYF.

The DNA for the CDR3 is TGCGCCAGCCGACAGCGAACGAGCTCCTACGAGCAGTACTTC. This gives the protein CASRQRTSSYEQYF. The chain carries TRBV5-1 and TRBJ2-7; D possibly corresponds to TRBD1 (5 bases). The germline CDR1 and CDR2 sequences are SGHRS and YFSETQ. This CDR3 is built from 14 residues. V was cut by 7 bases and J by 0 bases, with 14 bases left in between.

The gene calls are TRBV2 and TRBJ1-2; 9 nucleotides line up with TRBD1. With V trimmed by 7 bases and J by 0 bases, 9 bases remained unmatched. CDR1 SNHLY and CDR2 FYNNEI come from the germline V gene. The CDR3 has 16 residues. CDR3 amino acids: CASKRGGQGTNYGYTF. In nucleotides, the CDR3 is TGTGCCAGCAAGAGGGGGGGACAGGGAACTAACTATGGCTACACCTTC.

The chain carries TRBV5-1 and TRBJ2-7, with a possible D match to TRBD1 (5 bases). There are 17 residues in the CDR3. Trimming took off 4 bases at V and 6 bases at J, with 26 bases between the two ends. Germline CDR1 reads SGHRS; CDR2 reads YFSETQ. The CDR3 DNA follows: TGCGCCAGCAGCGCCAGAGTGGGGCGCGCAGTAGAATTCGAGCAGTACTTC. Translation gives CASSARVGRAVEFEQYF.

The chain recombines TRBV27 with TRBJ1-1; D unresolved. Germline CDR1 is MNHEY and CDR2 is SMNVEV (reference sequence). This CDR3 has 15 amino acids. V shed 5 bases and J shed 4 bases, with 17 bases lying between them. The CDR3 region is CASSPVSLSITEAFF. Written as DNA, the CDR3 is TGTGCCAGCAGTCCCGTTAGCCTTTCCATCACTGAAGCTTTCTTT.

The CDR3 nucleotides read TGTGCCAGCAGTGAACAGGGGTACAATCAGCCCCAGCATTTT. Translating it yields CASSEQGYNQPQHF. The chain has TRBV6-1 and TRBJ1-5, with a possible D match to TRBD1 (6 bases). Trimming removed 2 bases from V and 3 bases from J, with 8 bases in between. The length of the CDR3 is 14 residues. Germline V gene lookup returns CDR1 MNHNS and CDR2 SASEGT.

The rearrangement links TRBV30 to TRBJ2-7, with 11 bases that match TRBD1. V dropped 3 bases and J dropped 2; count of bases not matched to a gene: 3. Germline values: CDR1 GTSNPN, CDR2 SVGIG (reference sequence). This CDR3 comprises 14 residues. CDR3 DNA: TGTGCCTGGAGCATGGGACAGGGGGCCTACGAGCAGTACTTC. Translating it yields CAWSMGQGAYEQYF.